A selection of T cell receptor beta chains follows, all from one sample in a study of CD8 T cells in ankylosing spondylitis. TCRdb reprocessed the 5' RACE reads via MiXCR and lists one record per CDR3 protein. The data show 150,000 to 200,000 distinct CDR3 sequences, more than 9% seen once. Sequenced sample: blood, either unsorted or a sorted T cell fraction (not recorded which). The receptor set was obtained from a male donor with ankylosing spondylitis or in good health (not recorded which). The CDR3 runs from the conserved cysteine through the conserved F or W. Fields, in order: clone size, D gene, V gene, J gene, CDR3 protein, CDR3 DNA. A D gene is named only where the DNA matches it firmly. The listing skips clone size in some rows; elsewhere it reads once, few, many or a size class.

abundance: -
d_gene: -
v_gene: TRBV11-2
j_gene: TRBJ2-5
CDR3aa: CASSPEPNQETQYF
CDR3nt: TGTGCCAGCAGCCCAGAACCGAACCAAGAGACCCAGTACTTC

abundance: -
d_gene: TRBD1
v_gene: TRBV7-2
j_gene: TRBJ2-4
CDR3aa: CASSRDRLAKNIQYF
CDR3nt: TGTGCCAGCAGCCGGGACAGACTAGCCAAAAACATTCAGTACTTC

abundance: many
d_gene: -
v_gene: TRBV5-1
j_gene: TRBJ1-1
CDR3aa: CASSLGERRGTEAFF
CDR3nt: TGCGCCAGCAGCTTGGGGGAACGACGGGGAACTGAAGCTTTCTTT

abundance: many
d_gene: -
v_gene: TRBV10-3
j_gene: TRBJ1-5
CDR3aa: CAISVNSQQPQHF
CDR3nt: TGTGCCATCAGTGTTAACAGTCAACAGCCCCAGCATTTT

abundance: -
d_gene: TRBD2
v_gene: TRBV6-1
j_gene: TRBJ2-1
CDR3aa: CASSRLADSSYNEQFF
CDR3nt: TGTGCCAGCAGTCGACTAGCGGACAGCTCCTACAATGAGCAGTTCTTC

abundance: -
d_gene: -
v_gene: TRBV25-1
j_gene: TRBJ2-7
CDR3aa: CASSEMGGPYEQYF
CDR3nt: TGTGCCAGCAGTGAAATGGGGGGGCCCTACGAGCAGTACTTC

abundance: -
d_gene: TRBD2
v_gene: TRBV29-1
j_gene: TRBJ2-7
CDR3aa: CSVEAPTSGREVEQYF
CDR3nt: TGCAGCGTTGAAGCGCCGACTAGCGGGAGGGAGGTTGAGCAGTACTTC

abundance: many
d_gene: -
v_gene: TRBV21-1
j_gene: TRBJ2-5
CDR3aa: CASSKELPLTAYQETQYF
CDR3nt: TGTGCCAGCAGCAAAGAGCTACCTCTGACTGCGTACCAAGAGACCCAGTACTTC

abundance: many
d_gene: TRBD1
v_gene: TRBV5-6
j_gene: TRBJ1-6
CDR3aa: CASSLGQGQSPLHF
CDR3nt: TGTGCCAGCAGCTTGGGACAGGGTCAATCACCCCTCCACTTT

abundance: many
d_gene: -
v_gene: TRBV10-3
j_gene: TRBJ2-4
CDR3aa: CATTETHENIQYF
CDR3nt: TGTGCCACCACTGAGACCCACGAAAACATTCAGTACTTC

abundance: -
d_gene: TRBD1
v_gene: TRBV5-1
j_gene: TRBJ2-1
CDR3aa: CASSTGQLGYNEQFF
CDR3nt: TGCGCCAGCAGCACGGGACAGTTAGGGTACAATGAGCAGTTCTTC

abundance: few
d_gene: -
v_gene: TRBV5-1
j_gene: TRBJ1-1
CDR3aa: CASSPTMQNTEAFF
CDR3nt: TGCGCCAGCAGCCCAACGATGCAGAACACTGAAGCTTTCTTT

abundance: many
d_gene: -
v_gene: TRBV5-5
j_gene: TRBJ2-7
CDR3aa: CASSHSPDASYEQYF
CDR3nt: TGTGCCAGCAGCCACTCACCGGATGCCTCCTACGAGCAGTACTTC

abundance: -
d_gene: TRBD1
v_gene: TRBV7-7
j_gene: TRBJ2-5
CDR3aa: CASSLATGSQETQYF
CDR3nt: TGTGCCAGCAGCTTAGCGACAGGGAGTCAAGAGACCCAGTACTTC

abundance: few
d_gene: TRBD1
v_gene: TRBV7-9
j_gene: TRBJ1-1
CDR3aa: CASSPGDRFTEAFF
CDR3nt: TGTGCCAGCAGCCCTGGGGACAGGTTCACTGAAGCTTTCTTT

abundance: many
d_gene: TRBD1
v_gene: TRBV12-3/TRBV12-4
j_gene: TRBJ1-5
CDR3aa: CASSPSGGGREPQHF
CDR3nt: TGTGCCAGCAGTCCCTCCGGAGGGGGCAGGGAGCCCCAGCATTTT

abundance: many
d_gene: TRBD1
v_gene: TRBV6-2/TRBV6-3
j_gene: TRBJ2-7
CDR3aa: CASRPDRASRLTYEQYF
CDR3nt: TGTGCCAGCAGGCCCGACAGGGCCTCCCGTCTAACCTACGAGCAGTACTTC

abundance: -
d_gene: -
v_gene: TRBV7-2
j_gene: TRBJ2-2
CDR3aa: CASSLDEGATTGELFF
CDR3nt: TGTGCCAGCAGCTTAGATGAGGGAGCAACCACCGGGGAGCTGTTTTTT

abundance: many
d_gene: -
v_gene: TRBV29-1
j_gene: TRBJ2-1
CDR3aa: CSVGEDEQFF
CDR3nt: TGCAGCGTTGGGGAGGATGAGCAGTTCTTC

abundance: few
d_gene: TRBD2
v_gene: TRBV30
j_gene: TRBJ2-1
CDR3aa: CAWEPFSGRGSEQFF
CDR3nt: TGTGCCTGGGAACCCTTCAGCGGGAGGGGGAGTGAGCAGTTCTTC

abundance: many
d_gene: -
v_gene: TRBV5-1
j_gene: TRBJ1-2
CDR3aa: CASSLQTRGYGYTF
CDR3nt: TGCGCCAGCAGCTTGCAAACCCGGGGGTACGGCTACACCTTC

abundance: many
d_gene: -
v_gene: TRBV6-5
j_gene: TRBJ1-1
CDR3aa: CASSRGGTEAFF
CDR3nt: TGTGCCAGCAGTCGAGGGGGCACTGAAGCTTTCTTT

abundance: many
d_gene: -
v_gene: TRBV14
j_gene: TRBJ2-3
CDR3aa: CASSRQETSTDTQYF
CDR3nt: TGTGCCAGCAGCCGTCAGGAAACTAGCACAGATACGCAGTATTTT

abundance: -
d_gene: TRBD2
v_gene: TRBV28
j_gene: TRBJ2-5
CDR3aa: CASSLGLAGISQYF
CDR3nt: TGTGCCAGCAGTTTAGGGCTAGCGGGGATTTCCCAGTACTTC

abundance: -
d_gene: -
v_gene: TRBV27
j_gene: TRBJ1-2
CDR3aa: CASSQRAQSGYTF
CDR3nt: TGTGCCAGCAGTCAAAGGGCTCAGAGTGGCTACACCTTC

abundance: few
d_gene: -
v_gene: TRBV7-2
j_gene: TRBJ2-5
CDR3aa: CASSLVVGPQETQYF
CDR3nt: TGTGCCAGCAGCTTAGTAGTGGGACCTCAAGAGACCCAGTACTTC

abundance: many
d_gene: -
v_gene: TRBV18
j_gene: TRBJ2-7
CDR3aa: CASSPKTGPSHEQYF
CDR3nt: TGTGCCAGCTCACCCAAGACAGGCCCCTCCCACGAGCAGTACTTC

abundance: many
d_gene: -
v_gene: TRBV20-1
j_gene: TRBJ2-3
CDR3aa: CSARMLISTDTQYF
CDR3nt: TGCAGTGCCAGGATGCTGATAAGCACAGATACGCAGTATTTT

abundance: -
d_gene: -
v_gene: TRBV3-1
j_gene: TRBJ2-7
CDR3aa: CASSQVDVGARYF
CDR3nt: TGTGCCAGCAGCCAAGTAGACGTCGGGGCCCGGTACTTC

abundance: -
d_gene: TRBD2
v_gene: TRBV5-1
j_gene: TRBJ2-1
CDR3aa: CASSPTAGAYNEQFF
CDR3nt: TGCGCCAGCAGCCCTACAGCGGGAGCCTACAATGAGCAGTTCTTC

abundance: -
d_gene: -
v_gene: TRBV5-6
j_gene: TRBJ2-4
CDR3aa: CASSLFGPVPKNIQYF
CDR3nt: TGTGCCAGCAGCTTGTTCGGCCCGGTGCCAAAAAACATTCAGTACTTC

abundance: -
d_gene: -
v_gene: TRBV2
j_gene: TRBJ1-5
CDR3aa: CASSSTGTSQPQHF
CDR3nt: TGTGCCAGCAGTTCTACAGGGACCTCTCAGCCCCAGCATTTT

abundance: -
d_gene: -
v_gene: TRBV5-1
j_gene: TRBJ1-5
CDR3aa: CANSRGGEGNQPQHF
CDR3nt: TGCGCCAACTCACGGGGGGGGGAAGGCAATCAGCCCCAGCATTTT

abundance: many
d_gene: TRBD1
v_gene: TRBV29-1
j_gene: TRBJ1-2
CDR3aa: CSTKDRENYGYTF
CDR3nt: TGCAGCACTAAGGACAGGGAAAACTATGGCTACACCTTC

abundance: few
d_gene: -
v_gene: TRBV7-9
j_gene: TRBJ2-7
CDR3aa: CASSFEWGSEQYF
CDR3nt: TGTGCCAGCAGCTTCGAATGGGGAAGCGAGCAGTACTTC

abundance: many
d_gene: -
v_gene: TRBV12-3/TRBV12-4
j_gene: TRBJ2-1
CDR3aa: CASSFIGTSYNEQFF
CDR3nt: TGTGCCAGCAGTTTTATCGGCACCTCCTACAATGAGCAGTTCTTC

abundance: many
d_gene: -
v_gene: TRBV5-1
j_gene: TRBJ2-7
CDR3aa: CASSPTTASYEQYF
CDR3nt: TGCGCCAGCAGCCCCACGACAGCTTCCTACGAGCAGTACTTC

abundance: many
d_gene: -
v_gene: TRBV27
j_gene: TRBJ2-1
CDR3aa: CASSLLSGANVYEQFF
CDR3nt: TGTGCCAGCAGTTTATTGTCAGGGGCCAATGTGTATGAGCAGTTCTTC

abundance: few
d_gene: -
v_gene: TRBV6-5
j_gene: TRBJ1-2
CDR3aa: CASSSPGLFNYGYTF
CDR3nt: TGTGCCAGCAGTTCCCCGGGACTGTTTAACTATGGCTACACCTTC

abundance: few
d_gene: -
v_gene: TRBV12-3/TRBV12-4
j_gene: TRBJ1-1
CDR3aa: CASSFSGASEAFF
CDR3nt: TGTGCCAGCAGTTTTTCGGGGGCCTCTGAAGCTTTCTTT

abundance: -
d_gene: TRBD1
v_gene: TRBV5-1
j_gene: TRBJ1-4
CDR3aa: CASGAGGTNEKLFF
CDR3nt: TGCGCCAGCGGAGCAGGGGGGACAAATGAAAAACTGTTTTTT

abundance: many
d_gene: TRBD2
v_gene: TRBV5-1
j_gene: TRBJ2-1
CDR3aa: CASSLASGSGNEQFF
CDR3nt: TGCGCCAGCAGCTTGGCCAGCGGGAGTGGCAATGAGCAGTTCTTC

abundance: many
d_gene: -
v_gene: TRBV2
j_gene: TRBJ2-2
CDR3aa: CASSEHLNTGELFF
CDR3nt: TGTGCCAGCAGTGAACACCTAAACACCGGGGAGCTGTTTTTT

abundance: once
d_gene: TRBD1
v_gene: TRBV28
j_gene: TRBJ1-2
CDR3aa: CAALGGTGNGYTF
CDR3nt: TGTGCCGCCCTCGGCGGGACAGGGAATGGCTACACCTTC

abundance: -
d_gene: -
v_gene: TRBV5-6
j_gene: TRBJ2-1
CDR3aa: CASSFQGYFNEQFF
CDR3nt: TGTGCCAGCAGCTTCCAGGGATATTTCAATGAGCAGTTCTTC

abundance: -
d_gene: -
v_gene: TRBV6-5
j_gene: TRBJ2-6
CDR3aa: CASSYSNPDSSGANVLTF
CDR3nt: TGTGCCAGCAGTTACTCCAACCCCGACAGCTCTGGGGCCAACGTCCTGACTTTC

abundance: many
d_gene: -
v_gene: TRBV10-3
j_gene: TRBJ1-1
CDR3aa: CAIRGSAGDTEAFF
CDR3nt: TGTGCCATCAGAGGTTCTGCGGGGGACACTGAAGCTTTCTTT

abundance: -
d_gene: TRBD2
v_gene: TRBV6-1
j_gene: TRBJ2-3
CDR3aa: CASRLLAGVETDTQYF
CDR3nt: TGTGCCAGCAGGCTCCTAGCGGGAGTGGAAACAGATACGCAGTATTTT